The clone carrying this TCR beta chain was observed once. Then a second PCR, running about 7 to 11 cycles, was carried out with a sample-barcoded 5' primer and a J-beta primer mix. TCRdb independently ran MiXCR on the 5' RACE reads; one entry per CDR3 protein. Of over 700,000 distinct CDR3 sequences in the sample, roughly 25% were seen once. The data are from a study of blood T cells in healthy people across ages. Separately, the same data were catalogued under a study of T cells of mothers and their children.

The TCR was taken from a boy between 5 and 17 years old in good health. The sample taken for sequencing was blood.

Here the CDR3 reads CASSFKWGPPQEDTQYF. In DNA, the CDR3 is TGTGCCAGCAGCTTTAAGTGGGGGCCCCCTCAAGAGGATACGCAGTATTTT. The chain is built from TRBV7-2 and TRBJ2-3; D may be TRBD1 (6 bases). V was clipped by 3 bases and J by 6 bases, with 22 bases between them. CDR3 length: 17 residues. Germline V CDR1 and CDR2: SGHTA, FQGNSA.